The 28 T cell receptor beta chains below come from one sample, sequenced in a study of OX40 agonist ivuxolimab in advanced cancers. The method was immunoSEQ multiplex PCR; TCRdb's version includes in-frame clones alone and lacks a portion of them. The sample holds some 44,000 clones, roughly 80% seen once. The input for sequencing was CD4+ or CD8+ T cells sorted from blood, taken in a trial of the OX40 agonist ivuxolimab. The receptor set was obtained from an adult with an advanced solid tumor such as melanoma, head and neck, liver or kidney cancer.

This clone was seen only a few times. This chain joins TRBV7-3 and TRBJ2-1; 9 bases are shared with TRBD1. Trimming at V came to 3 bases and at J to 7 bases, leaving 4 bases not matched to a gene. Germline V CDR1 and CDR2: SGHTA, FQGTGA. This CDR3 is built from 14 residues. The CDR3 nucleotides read TGTGCCAGCAGCTTGGGACAGGGTCGTAATGAGCAGTTCTTC. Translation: CASSLGQGRNEQFF.

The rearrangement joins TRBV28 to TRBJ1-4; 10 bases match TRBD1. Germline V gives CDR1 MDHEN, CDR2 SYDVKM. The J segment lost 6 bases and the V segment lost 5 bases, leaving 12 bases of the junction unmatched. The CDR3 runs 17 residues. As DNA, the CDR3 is TGTGCCAGCAGTCCCCCCCGGGGGACAGGGGAGGATGAAAAACTGTTTTTT. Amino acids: CASSPPRGTGEDEKLFF.

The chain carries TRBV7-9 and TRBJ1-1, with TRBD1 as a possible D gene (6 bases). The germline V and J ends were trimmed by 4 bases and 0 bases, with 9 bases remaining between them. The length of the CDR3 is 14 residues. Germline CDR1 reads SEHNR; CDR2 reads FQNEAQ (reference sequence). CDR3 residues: CASSSGQLNTEAFF. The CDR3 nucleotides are TGTGCCAGCAGCTCCGGACAGTTGAACACTGAAGCTTTCTTT.

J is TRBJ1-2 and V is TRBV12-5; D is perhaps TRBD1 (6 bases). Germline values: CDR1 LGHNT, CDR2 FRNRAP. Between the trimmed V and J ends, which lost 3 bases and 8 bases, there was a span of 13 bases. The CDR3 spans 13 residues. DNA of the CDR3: TGTGCTAGTGGTTTTTCAGGGGTTGAAGGCTACACCTTC. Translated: CASGFSGVEGYTF.

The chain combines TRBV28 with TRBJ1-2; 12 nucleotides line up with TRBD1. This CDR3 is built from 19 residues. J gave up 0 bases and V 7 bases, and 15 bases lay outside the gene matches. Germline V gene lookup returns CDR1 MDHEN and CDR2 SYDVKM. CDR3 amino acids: CASTHRRDRGRWSNYGYTF. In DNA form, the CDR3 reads TGTGCCAGCACTCATCGCCGGGACAGGGGGCGGTGGTCTAACTATGGCTACACCTTC.

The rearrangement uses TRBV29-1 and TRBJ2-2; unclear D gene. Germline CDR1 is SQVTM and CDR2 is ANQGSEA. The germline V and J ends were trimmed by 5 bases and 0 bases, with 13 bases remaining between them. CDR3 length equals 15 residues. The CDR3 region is CSVKTGPTNTGELFF. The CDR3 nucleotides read TGCAGCGTTAAGACTGGGCCCACGAACACCGGGGAGCTGTTTTTT.

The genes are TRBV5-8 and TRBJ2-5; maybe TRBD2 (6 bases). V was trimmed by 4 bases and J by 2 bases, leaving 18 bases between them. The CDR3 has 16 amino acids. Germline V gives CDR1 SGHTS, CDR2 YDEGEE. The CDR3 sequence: CASSGGFQASQETQYF. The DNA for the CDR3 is TGTGCCAGCAGCGGGGGGTTTCAGGCGTCTCAAGAGACCCAGTACTTC.

In DNA, the CDR3 is TGTGCCAGTAGCAACACGCCGGGACCGCTTAATTCACCCCTCCACTTT. Protein sequence: CASSNTPGPLNSPLHF. The genes are TRBV19 and TRBJ1-6, with D possibly matching TRBD1 (5 bases). The V gene lost 6 bases and the J gene lost 6 bases, with 18 bases spanning the gap. The CDR3 runs to 16 residues. Germline lookup yields CDR1 LNHDA and CDR2 SQIVND (reference sequence).

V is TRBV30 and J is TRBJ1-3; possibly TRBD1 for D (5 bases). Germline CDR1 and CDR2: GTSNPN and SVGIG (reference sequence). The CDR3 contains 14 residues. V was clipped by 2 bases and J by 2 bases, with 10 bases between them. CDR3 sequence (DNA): TGTGCCTGGAGTTATTCGACAGCTGGAAACACCATATATTTT. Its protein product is CAWSYSTAGNTIYF.

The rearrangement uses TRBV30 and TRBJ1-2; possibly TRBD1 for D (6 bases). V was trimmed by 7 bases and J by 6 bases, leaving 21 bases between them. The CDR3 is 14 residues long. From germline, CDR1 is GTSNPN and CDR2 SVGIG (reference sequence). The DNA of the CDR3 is TGTGCCTCCATGACTGGGACACCGCGTAATGGCTACACCTTC. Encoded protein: CASMTGTPRNGYTF.

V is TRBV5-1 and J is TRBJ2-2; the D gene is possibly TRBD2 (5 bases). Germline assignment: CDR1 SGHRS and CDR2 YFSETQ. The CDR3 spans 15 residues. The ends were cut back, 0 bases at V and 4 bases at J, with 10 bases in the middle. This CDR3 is CASSLASRGTGELFF. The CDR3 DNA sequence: TGCGCCAGCAGCTTGGCCAGCCGGGGCACCGGGGAGCTGTTTTTT.

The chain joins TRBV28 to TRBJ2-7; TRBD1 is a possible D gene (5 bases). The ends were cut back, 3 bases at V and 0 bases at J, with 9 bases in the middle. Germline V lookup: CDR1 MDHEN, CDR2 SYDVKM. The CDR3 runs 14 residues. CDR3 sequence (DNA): TGTGCCAGCAGTTTGGACATTCGCTCCTACGAGCAGTACTTC. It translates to CASSLDIRSYEQYF.

The CDR3 nucleotides are TGTGCCAGCAGTGAACTAGCGGGAGGGCCAGATACGCAGTATTTT. Translated, it gives CASSELAGGPDTQYF. The genes are TRBV6-1 and TRBJ2-3; 12 positions agree with TRBD2. V shed 2 bases and J 4 bases; nucleotides not matched to a gene: 1. From germline, CDR1 is MNHNS and CDR2 SASEGT. This CDR3 is built from 15 residues.

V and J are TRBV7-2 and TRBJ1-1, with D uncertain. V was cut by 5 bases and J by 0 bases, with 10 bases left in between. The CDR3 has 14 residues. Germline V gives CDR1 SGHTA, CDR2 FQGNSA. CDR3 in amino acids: CASSPLALNTEAFF. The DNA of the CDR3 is TGTGCCAGCAGCCCCCTAGCCTTGAACACTGAAGCTTTCTTT.

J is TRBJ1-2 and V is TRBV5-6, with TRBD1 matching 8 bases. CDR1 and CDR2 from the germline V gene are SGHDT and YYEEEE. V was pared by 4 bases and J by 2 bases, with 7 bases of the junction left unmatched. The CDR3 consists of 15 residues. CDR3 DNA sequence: TGTGCCAGCAGCCCGGGGGACAGGCGAAACTATGGCTACACCTTC. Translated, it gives CASSPGDRRNYGYTF.

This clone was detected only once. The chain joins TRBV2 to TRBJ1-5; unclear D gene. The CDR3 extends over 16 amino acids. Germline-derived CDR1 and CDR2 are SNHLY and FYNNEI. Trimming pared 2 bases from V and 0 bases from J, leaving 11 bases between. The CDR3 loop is CASSENVYTSNQPQHF. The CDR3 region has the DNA TGTGCCAGCAGTGAAAATGTTTACACTAGCAATCAGCCCCAGCATTTT.

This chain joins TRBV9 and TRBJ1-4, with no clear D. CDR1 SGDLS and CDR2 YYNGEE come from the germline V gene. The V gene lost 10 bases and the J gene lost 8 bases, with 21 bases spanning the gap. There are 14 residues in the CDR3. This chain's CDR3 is CAFARRGGGEKLFF. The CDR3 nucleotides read TGTGCCTTCGCGCGCCGGGGAGGCGGCGAAAAACTGTTTTTT.

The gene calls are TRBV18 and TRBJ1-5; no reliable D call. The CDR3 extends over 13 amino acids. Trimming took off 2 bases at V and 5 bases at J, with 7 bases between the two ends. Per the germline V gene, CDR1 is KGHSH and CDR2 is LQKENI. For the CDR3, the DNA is TGTGCCAGCTCACCAGGGTCTGATCAGCCCCAGCATTTT. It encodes CASSPGSDQPQHF.

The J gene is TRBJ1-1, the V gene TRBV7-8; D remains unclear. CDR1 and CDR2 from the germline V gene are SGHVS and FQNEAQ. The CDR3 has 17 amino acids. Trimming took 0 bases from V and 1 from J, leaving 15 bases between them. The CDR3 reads CASSLAEGWAQNTEAFF. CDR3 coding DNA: TGTGCCAGCAGCTTAGCGGAGGGATGGGCGCAGAACACTGAAGCTTTCTTT.

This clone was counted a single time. In DNA form, the CDR3 reads TGTGCCAGTAGATCCGGGACAGGGGGCGCGGGAGAAAAACTGTTTTTT. It specifies CASRSGTGGAGEKLFF. The chain is built from TRBV19 and TRBJ1-4, with TRBD1 matching over 12 bases. V was pared by 6 bases and J by 8 bases, with 10 bases of the junction left unmatched. Germline loops: CDR1 LNHDA, CDR2 SQIVND (reference sequence). This CDR3 is built from 16 residues. The full variable domain, with the rest looked up from reference TRBV19 and TRBJ1-4, is DGGITQSPKYLFRKEGQNVTLSCEQNLNHDAMYWYRQDPGQGLRLIYYSQIVNDFQKGDIAEGYSVSREKKESFPLTVTSAQKNPTAFYLCASRSGTGGAGEKLFFGSGTQLSVL.

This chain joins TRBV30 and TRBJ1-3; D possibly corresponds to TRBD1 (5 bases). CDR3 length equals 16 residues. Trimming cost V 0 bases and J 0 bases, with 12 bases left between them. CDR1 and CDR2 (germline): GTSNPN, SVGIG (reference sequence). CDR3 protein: CAWSVTRGFSGNTIYF. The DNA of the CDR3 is TGTGCCTGGAGTGTAACTCGGGGGTTCTCTGGAAACACCATATATTTT.

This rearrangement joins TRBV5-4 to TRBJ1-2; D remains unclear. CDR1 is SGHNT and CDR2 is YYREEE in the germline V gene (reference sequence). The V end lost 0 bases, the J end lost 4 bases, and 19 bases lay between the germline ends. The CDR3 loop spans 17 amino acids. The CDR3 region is CASSLGAVTGGVYGYTF. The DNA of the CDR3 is TGTGCCAGCAGCTTGGGGGCGGTTACGGGCGGCGTCTATGGCTACACCTTC.

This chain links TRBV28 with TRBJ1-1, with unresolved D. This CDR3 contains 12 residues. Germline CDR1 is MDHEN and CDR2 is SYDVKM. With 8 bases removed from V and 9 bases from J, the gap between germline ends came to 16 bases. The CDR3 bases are TGTGCCAGCGCCAGTTCGAGAGGAAAAGCTTTCTTT. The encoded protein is CASASSRGKAFF.

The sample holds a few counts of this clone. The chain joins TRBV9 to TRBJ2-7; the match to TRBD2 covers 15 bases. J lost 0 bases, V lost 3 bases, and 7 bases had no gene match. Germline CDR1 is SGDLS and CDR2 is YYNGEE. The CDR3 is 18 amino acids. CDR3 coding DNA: TGTGCCAGCAGCGAGGGGACTAGCGGGAGGCAAAGCTCCTACGAGCAGTACTTC. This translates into CASSEGTSGRQSSYEQYF.

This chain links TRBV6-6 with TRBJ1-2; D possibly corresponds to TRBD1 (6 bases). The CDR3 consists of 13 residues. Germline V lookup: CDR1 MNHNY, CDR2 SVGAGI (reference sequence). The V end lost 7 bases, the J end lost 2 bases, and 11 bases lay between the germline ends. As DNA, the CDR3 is TGTGCCAGCACCGCGGACAGAAACTATGGCTACACCTTC. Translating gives CASTADRNYGYTF.

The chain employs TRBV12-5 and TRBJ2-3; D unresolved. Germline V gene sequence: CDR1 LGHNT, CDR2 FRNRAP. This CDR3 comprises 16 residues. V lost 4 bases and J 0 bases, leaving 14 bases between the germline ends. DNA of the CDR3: TGTGCTAGTGGTTCGGGCACGTCGCTGAGCACAGATACGCAGTATTTT. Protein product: CASGSGTSLSTDTQYF.

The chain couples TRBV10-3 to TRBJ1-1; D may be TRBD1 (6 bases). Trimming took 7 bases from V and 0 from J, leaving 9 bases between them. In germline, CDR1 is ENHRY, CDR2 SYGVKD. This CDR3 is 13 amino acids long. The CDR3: CAIKDRLNTEAFF. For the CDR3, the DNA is TGTGCCATCAAGGACAGACTGAACACTGAAGCTTTCTTT.

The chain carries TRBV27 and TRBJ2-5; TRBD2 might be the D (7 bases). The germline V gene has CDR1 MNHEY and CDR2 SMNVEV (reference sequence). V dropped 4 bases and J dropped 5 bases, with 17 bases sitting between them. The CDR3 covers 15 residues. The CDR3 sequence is CASSWLGGGGETQYF. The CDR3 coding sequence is TGTGCCAGCAGTTGGTTGGGGGGGGGCGGGGAGACCCAGTACTTC.